Included here is one T cell receptor (beta chain) sequence, with context. This CDR3 is built from 14 residues. The germline V gene encodes CDR1 SGHRS and CDR2 YFSETQ. The V gene lost 4 bases and the J gene lost 4 bases, with 13 bases spanning the gap. The sample comes from a study of shared clonotypes between healthy human individuals. Template for every sorted-subset replicate PCR totaled around 200 ng DNA, 25,000 to 35,000 T cell genomes. Some clones are missing from TCRdb's copy, which holds only in-frame ones; the method was immunoSEQ multiplex PCR. The sample has about 2,500,000 clones; roughly 92% are singletons. Free of recent acute infections or vaccinations, the donors were healthy HIV-negative adults.

J is TRBJ2-3 and V is TRBV5-1; TRBD2 might be the D (5 bases). The clonotype originates from a man younger than 35 in good health. The sample was naive CD4+ T cells sorted from blood. As to subset: CD45RA+ positively selected. The CDR3, as DNA: TGCGCCAGCAGCGGACTCAAGGGCGCAGATACGCAGTATTTT. This translates into CASSGLKGADTQYF.